The TCR beta chain under discussion was sequenced for a study of blood T cells in healthy people across ages. The second PCR ran roughly 6 to 11 cycles with a sample-barcoded 5' primer and J-beta primers. MiXCR, run by TCRdb on the 5' RACE reads, gives a single entry per CDR3 protein. The sample holds fewer than 950,000 distinct CDR3 sequences; about 37% are singletons and the top ten take 10% to 15%. Germline V gene sequence: CDR1 SGDLS, CDR2 YYNGEE. V gave up 3 bases and J gave up 14 bases; unmatched junction bases: 8. The CDR3 contains 13 residues. This clonotype was seen only a few times. This sequence originates from a man in his late teens or twenties in good health. Specimen: blood. V gene TRBV9 combines with J gene TRBJ2-3, with 11 bases aligning to TRBD1. CDR3 coding DNA: TGTGCCAGCAGCGGGGCTGGACAGGGGGCTTCGTATTTT. Its translation: CASSGAGQGASYF.